This TCR beta chain was captured in a study of OX40 agonist ivuxolimab in advanced cancers. Sequenced by immunoSEQ multiplex PCR; TCRdb stores in-frame clones only, minus some. This sample yields fewer than 90,000 clones, of which 91% are seen a single time; 2% to 2.5% belongs to the top ten. Germline V CDR1 and CDR2: SGHVS, FQNEAQ. This CDR3 contains 14 residues. V was clipped by 3 bases and J by 5 bases, with 10 bases between them. The sequencing used CD4+ or CD8+ T cells sorted from blood, collected in a trial of the OX40 agonist ivuxolimab. This clonotype was obtained from an adult with an advanced solid tumor such as melanoma, head and neck, liver or kidney cancer. The genes are TRBV7-8 and TRBJ2-2; the D gene is possibly TRBD1 (5 bases). CDR3 in amino acids: CASSFAGFTGELFF. DNA of the CDR3: TGTGCCAGCAGCTTTGCAGGGTTTACCGGGGAGCTGTTTTTT.